Below are 27 T cell receptor beta chains sequenced from a single sample in a study of cytomegalovirus exposure and HLA in healthy donors. This PCR relied on a set of 60 Vbeta primers and 13 Jbeta primers. The table came from immunoSEQ multiplex PCR; TCRdb's copy has only in-frame clones and leaves some out. The repertoire holds about 140,000 clones, with 61% as singletons. The source material was PBMCs. The receptors originated from a male donor in good health and CMV-seronegative.

This chain connects TRBV4-3 to TRBJ2-1; perhaps TRBD1 as D (5 bases). The CDR3 consists of 14 residues. Trimming removed 3 bases at V and 4 bases at J, with 10 bases between. Germline assignment: CDR1 LGHNA and CDR2 YSLEER. The CDR3 loop is CASSQIQGYNEQFF. The CDR3 DNA is TGCGCCAGCAGCCAGATTCAGGGTTACAATGAGCAGTTCTTC.

This clone turned up a few times. CDR3 in DNA: TGTGCCAGCAGTGAACAGATCGGGAGCAATCAGCCCCAGCATTTT. Protein product: CASSEQIGSNQPQHF. The gene calls are TRBV2 and TRBJ1-5; no clear D. Germline CDR1 reads SNHLY; CDR2 reads FYNNEI. V was shortened by 2 bases and J by 1 base, with 9 bases between the two germline ends. The CDR3 consists of 15 residues.

The gene calls are TRBV6-6 and TRBJ2-4; tentative D call: TRBD2 (6 bases). The CDR3 spans 15 residues. V lost 2 bases to trimming and J lost 1 base, with 9 bases between them. The germline CDR1 and CDR2 sequences are MNHNY and SVGAGI (reference sequence). The CDR3 DNA is TGTGCCAGCAGTTACACCGGAGGGGCCAAAAACATTCAGTACTTC. It is translated as CASSYTGGAKNIQYF.

This clone was seen only a few times. This chain uses TRBV4-1 with TRBJ2-1; D perhaps matches TRBD1 (5 bases). This CDR3 has 17 residues. The germline V gene has CDR1 MGHRA and CDR2 YSYEKL. V was trimmed by 0 bases and J by 2 bases, leaving 14 bases between them. The CDR3 loop reads CASSQDGARLTYNEQFF. The CDR3 coding sequence is TGCGCCAGCAGCCAAGATGGGGCCAGGTTAACCTACAATGAGCAGTTCTTC.

There are a few counts of this clone. This chain links TRBV2 with TRBJ1-6; D is unresolved. CDR1 is SNHLY, CDR2 FYNNEI, per germline. The CDR3 extends over 13 amino acids. V lost 5 bases and J 10 bases, leaving 12 bases between the germline ends. The CDR3 nucleotides read TGTGCCAGCAGTACGGGGATGGGGTCACCCCTCCACTTT. This encodes CASSTGMGSPLHF.

About this clone itself: This CDR3 is also generated by other DNA sequences in the sample. The rearrangement joins TRBV7-9 to TRBJ1-4, with D uncertain. Trimming shortened V by 0 bases and J by 0 bases, and 8 bases separated the two germline ends. The CDR3 consists of 16 residues. The germline CDR1 and CDR2 sequences are SEHNR and FQNEAQ (reference sequence). CDR3 coding DNA: TGTGCCAGCAGCTTAGCTTGGCCCGCAACTAATGAAAAACTGTTTTTT. Its translation is CASSLAWPATNEKLFF.

The rearrangement uses TRBV7-9 and TRBJ1-1, with no clear D. V dropped 4 bases and J dropped 5 bases, with 17 bases sitting between them. This CDR3 contains 15 residues. CDR1 and CDR2 (germline): SEHNR, FQNEAQ (reference sequence). CDR3 sequence: CASSSTMRARTEAFF. The CDR3 DNA is TGTGCCAGCAGCTCCACGATGCGGGCTCGGACTGAAGCTTTCTTT. Full variable domain (missing parts from reference TRBV7-9 and TRBJ1-1): DTGVSQNPRHKITKRGQNVTFRCDPISEHNRLYWYRQTLGQGPEFLTYFQNEAQLEKSRLLSDRFSAERPKGSFSTLEIQRTEQGDSAMYLCASSSTMRARTEAFFGQGTRLTVV.

This clone was seen more than once but under ten times. V is TRBV27 and J is TRBJ1-2, with TRBD1 matching over 7 bases. With V trimmed by 4 bases and J by 7 bases, 15 bases remained unmatched. The CDR3 extends over 16 amino acids. CDR1 and CDR2 from the germline V gene are MNHEY and SMNVEV (reference sequence). The CDR3 loop reads CASSSIRVQGGCGYTF. For the CDR3, the DNA is TGTGCCAGCAGTTCCATACGGGTCCAAGGGGGCTGTGGCTACACCTTC.

This clone was picked up a small number of times. The rearrangement joins TRBV7-3 to TRBJ2-1; 11 bases map to TRBD2. J gave up 0 bases and V 5 bases, and 15 bases lay outside the gene matches. Germline V gene data show CDR1 as SGHTA and CDR2 as FQGTGA. The CDR3 has 20 amino acids. The CDR3 is CASSPLSGTSGSGSYNEQFF. CDR3 bases: TGTGCCAGCAGCCCGCTCTCAGGGACTAGCGGCTCGGGCTCCTACAATGAGCAGTTCTTC.

The chain carries TRBV14 and TRBJ2-5; 15 positions match TRBD2. The CDR3 is 16 amino acids. The V gene's germline CDR1 is SGHDN and CDR2 FVKESK. V shed 4 bases and J 2 bases; nucleotides not matched to a gene: 2. The CDR3 nucleotides read TGTGCCAGCAGCCGGGGACTAGCGGGGGGTCAAGAGACCCAGTACTTC. This translates into CASSRGLAGGQETQYF. The whole variable domain, filled in from reference TRBV14 and TRBJ2-5, reads EAGVTQFPSHSVIEKGQTVTLRCDPISGHDNLYWYRRVMGKEIKFLLHFVKESKQDESGMPNNRFLAERTGGTYSTLKVQPAELEDSGVYFCASSRGLAGGQETQYFGPGTRLLVL.

This clone was observed once. The chain carries TRBV7-8 and TRBJ2-7; maybe TRBD1 (6 bases). The CDR3 extends over 18 amino acids. Germline V gives CDR1 SGHVS, CDR2 FQNEAQ. Trimming cost V 3 bases and J 5 bases, with 26 bases left between them. DNA of the CDR3: TGTGCCAGCAGCTTCTCTCTTCTAAACCGCCAGGGGTCGGACGAGCAGTACTTC. Protein sequence: CASSFSLLNRQGSDEQYF. The full variable domain, completed using reference TRBV7-8 and TRBJ2-7, is GAGVSQSPRYKVAKRGQDVALRCDPISGHVSLFWYQQALGQGPEFLTYFQNEAQLDKSGLPSDRFFAERPEGSVSTLKIQRTQQEDSAVYLCASSFSLLNRQGSDEQYFGPGTRLTVT.

This clone is labeled as medium-sized. The rearrangement uses TRBV5-1 and TRBJ2-3; 8 positions agree with TRBD2. The trim removed 4 bases at V and 3 bases at J, leaving 10 bases unmatched. The germline V gene has CDR1 SGHRS and CDR2 YFSETQ. This CDR3 comprises 16 residues. CDR3 protein: CASSRYGGAETDTQYF. CDR3 coding DNA: TGCGCCAGCAGCCGATACGGGGGGGCCGAGACAGATACGCAGTATTTT. Full variable domain (remainder filled in from reference TRBV5-1 and TRBJ2-3): KAGVTQTPRYLIKTRGQQVTLSCSPISGHRSVSWYQQTPGQGLQFLFEYFSETQRNKGNFPGRFSGRQFSNSRSEMNVSTLELGDSALYLCASSRYGGAETDTQYFGPGTRLTVL.

The chain links TRBV5-3 to TRBJ1-2; 9 bases fit TRBD1. TRBV5-3 has ORF status, its function being uncertain. V lost 1 base, J lost 5 bases, and 3 bases stayed unmatched. There are 14 residues in the CDR3. The CDR3 protein is CARSLRDRDYGYTF. CDR3 nucleotide sequence: TGTGCCAGAAGCTTGCGGGACAGGGATTATGGCTACACCTTC.

The CDR3 nucleotides read TGCGCCAGCAGCCAAGGGACAGGGACCTACGAGCAGTACTTC. Amino acid sequence: CASSQGTGTYEQYF. The gene calls are TRBV5-1 and TRBJ2-7, with 9 nucleotides matching TRBD1. The CDR3 consists of 14 residues. Germline assignment: CDR1 SGHRS and CDR2 YFSETQ. Trimming at V came to 4 bases and at J to 2 bases, leaving 4 bases not matched to a gene.

The genes are TRBV5-4 and TRBJ2-2; tentatively, D is TRBD2 (7 bases). CDR3 length equals 16 residues. Germline V gives CDR1 SGHNT, CDR2 YYREEE (reference sequence). Between the trimmed V and J ends, which lost 6 bases and 6 bases, there was a span of 21 bases. The chain's CDR3 is CASTGGGGRQSGELFF. The CDR3 DNA follows: TGTGCCAGCACCGGGGGCGGGGGACGACAATCCGGGGAGCTGTTTTTT.

The V gene is TRBV6-5, the J gene TRBJ1-5; D uncertain. Trimming cost V 6 bases and J 3 bases, with 15 bases left between them. In germline, CDR1 is MNHEY, CDR2 SVGAGI. The CDR3 runs 15 residues. CDR3: CASRPVSGDNQPQHF. The CDR3 DNA sequence: TGTGCCAGCAGGCCCGTAAGCGGGGACAATCAGCCCCAGCATTTT.

The rearrangement joins TRBV6-1 to TRBJ1-3; 7 nucleotides agree with TRBD1. J gave up 7 bases and V 4 bases, and 4 bases lay outside the gene matches. The CDR3 loop spans 13 amino acids. Germline CDR1 MNHNS, CDR2 SASEGT. CDR3 amino acids: CASSGGQVNTIYF. CDR3 bases: TGTGCCAGCAGTGGAGGACAGGTGAACACCATATATTTT.

This clone appeared once. V usage is TRBV7-2 and J usage is TRBJ2-3; tentative D call: TRBD2 (6 bases). Germline V gene sequence: CDR1 SGHTA, CDR2 FQGNSA. V was pared by 2 bases and J by 3 bases, with 9 bases between. The CDR3 contains 14 residues. This CDR3 is CASSLFLATDTQYF. The DNA of the CDR3 is TGTGCCAGCAGCTTATTTCTAGCGACAGATACGCAGTATTTT.

The chain combines TRBV4-2 with TRBJ1-6, with 8 bases that match TRBD1. Germline loops: CDR1 LGHNA, CDR2 YNFKEQ. The junction had 5 bases not matched to a gene; V was cut back by 1 base and J by 3 bases. The CDR3 is 17 residues long. CDR3 protein: CASSQAVTGVYNSPLHF. DNA of the CDR3: TGTGCCAGCAGCCAAGCCGTGACAGGGGTCTATAATTCACCCCTCCACTTT.

This clone was observed a few times. This sequence joins TRBV2 and TRBJ2-6, with D possibly being TRBD2 (5 bases). Looked up from germline, CDR1 is SNHLY and CDR2 is FYNNEI. This CDR3 spans 16 amino acids. The ends were cut back, 2 bases at V and 7 bases at J, with 15 bases in the middle. This chain's CDR3 is CASSELRSGGANVLTF. The CDR3 DNA reads TGTGCCAGCAGTGAACTCCGCTCTGGAGGCGCCAACGTCCTGACTTTC.

In this sample, this clone turned up a few times. This chain joins TRBV7-9 and TRBJ2-1; D possibly corresponds to TRBD2 (7 bases). The CDR3 loop spans 16 amino acids. V gave up 7 bases and J gave up 2 bases, with 18 bases separating them. CDR1 and CDR2 from the germline V gene are SEHNR and FQNEAQ (reference sequence). The DNA of the CDR3 is TGTGCCAGCACCGAGTCCCTGCGGGGGCCCTACAATGAGCAGTTCTTC. Translation: CASTESLRGPYNEQFF.

The table lists this clone with a few counts. The V and J genes are TRBV2 and TRBJ2-2; 11 nucleotides align to TRBD1. The CDR3 is 14 residues long. Germline V gene data show CDR1 as SNHLY and CDR2 as FYNNEI. After removal of 8 bases from V and 5 bases from J, the junction contained 4 bases not matched to a gene. CDR3: CASRTGGGTGELFF. The CDR3 nucleotides are TGTGCCAGCCGGACAGGGGGCGGAACCGGGGAGCTGTTTTTT.

The gene calls are TRBV7-8 and TRBJ1-1; no definite D call. The CDR3 runs 13 residues. Germline V lookup: CDR1 SGHVS, CDR2 FQNEAQ. Trimming removed 3 bases at V and 0 bases at J, with 5 bases between. The CDR3 region is CASSFNLNTEAFF. The CDR3 DNA follows: TGTGCCAGCAGCTTTAATCTGAACACTGAAGCTTTCTTT.

The gene calls are TRBV6-1 and TRBJ1-4, with D perhaps TRBD1 (5 bases). CDR1 is MNHNS and CDR2 is SASEGT in the germline V gene. With 7 bases removed from V and 0 bases from J, the gap between germline ends came to 12 bases. The CDR3 sequence is 15 residues long. The CDR3 is CASMGGDATNEKLFF. The CDR3 DNA reads TGTGCCAGCATGGGCGGGGACGCAACTAATGAAAAACTGTTTTTT.

V and J are TRBV9 and TRBJ2-3, with TRBD2 as a possible D gene (5 bases). From germline, CDR1 is SGDLS and CDR2 YYNGEE. The CDR3 runs 16 residues. Trimming stripped 0 bases from V and 0 bases from J, with 11 bases between. CDR3: CASSVDSGDSTDTQYF. The DNA of the CDR3 is TGTGCCAGCAGCGTAGACAGCGGAGATAGCACAGATACGCAGTATTTT.

This chain joins TRBV7-9 and TRBJ2-4, with 10 bases aligning to TRBD2. Looked up from germline, CDR1 is SEHNR and CDR2 is FQNEAQ (reference sequence). After removal of 1 base from V and 1 base from J, the junction contained 7 bases not matched to a gene. The CDR3 sequence is 18 residues long. CDR3 in DNA: TGTGCCAGCAGCTTAGATCCTAGCGGGGGTAGGGCCAAAAACATTCAGTACTTC. Residues: CASSLDPSGGRAKNIQYF.

This clone was counted between two and nine times. The chain joins TRBV11-2 to TRBJ2-1; D is uncertain. The CDR3 loop spans 12 amino acids. The ends were cut back, 5 bases at V and 8 bases at J, with 10 bases in the middle. The germline V gene encodes CDR1 SGHAT and CDR2 FQNNGV. The CDR3 DNA is TGTGCCAGCAGCCAGACCAGGTATGAGCAGTTCTTC. Residues: CASSQTRYEQFF.